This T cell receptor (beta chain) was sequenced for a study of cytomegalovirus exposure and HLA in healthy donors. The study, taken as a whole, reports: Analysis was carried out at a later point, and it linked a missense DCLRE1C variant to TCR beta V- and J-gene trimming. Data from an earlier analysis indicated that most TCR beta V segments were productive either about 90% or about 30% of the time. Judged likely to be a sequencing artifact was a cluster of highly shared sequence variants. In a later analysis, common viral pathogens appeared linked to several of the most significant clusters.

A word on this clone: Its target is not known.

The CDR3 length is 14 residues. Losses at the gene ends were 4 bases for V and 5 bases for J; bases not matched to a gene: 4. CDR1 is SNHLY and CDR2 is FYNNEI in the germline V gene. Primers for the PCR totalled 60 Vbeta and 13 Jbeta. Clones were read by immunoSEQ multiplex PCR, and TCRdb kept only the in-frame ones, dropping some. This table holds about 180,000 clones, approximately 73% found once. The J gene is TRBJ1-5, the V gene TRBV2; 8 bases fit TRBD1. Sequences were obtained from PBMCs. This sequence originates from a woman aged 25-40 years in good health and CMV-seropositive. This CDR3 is CASSAGQGHQPQHF. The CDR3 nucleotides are TGTGCCAGCAGTGCAGGACAGGGCCATCAGCCCCAGCATTTT.